This section outlines one TCR beta chain sequence together with its context. The antigen remains undetermined. These data belong to a study of blood T cells in healthy people across ages. Background on the study: Capture by template switching was about one barcoded beta molecule per two T cells. Overall study results and limits: Naive and antigen-experienced cells could not be conclusively compared, given unsorted PBMCs. Donors of long life had a larger count of naive CD4+ cells and greater diversity than aged donors.

The second PCR ran about 7 to 12 cycles with a sample-barcoded 5' primer and J-beta primers. From each sample, at least 2.5 million paired-end reads containing CDR3 were obtained. TCRdb reprocessed the 5' RACE reads via MiXCR and lists one record per CDR3 protein. The sample includes some 710,000 distinct CDR3 sequences, 46% of them seen just once. V lost 3 bases to trimming and J lost 5 bases, with 8 bases between them. Germline CDR1 SGHTA, CDR2 FQGNSA. This CDR3 region has 12 residues. The source material was blood. This receptor was taken from a man at least 80 years old in good health. The J gene is TRBJ2-7, the V gene TRBV7-2; no firm D call. The CDR3: CASSLGFDEQYF. Here the CDR3 DNA reads TGTGCCAGCAGCTTGGGATTTGACGAGCAGTACTTC.